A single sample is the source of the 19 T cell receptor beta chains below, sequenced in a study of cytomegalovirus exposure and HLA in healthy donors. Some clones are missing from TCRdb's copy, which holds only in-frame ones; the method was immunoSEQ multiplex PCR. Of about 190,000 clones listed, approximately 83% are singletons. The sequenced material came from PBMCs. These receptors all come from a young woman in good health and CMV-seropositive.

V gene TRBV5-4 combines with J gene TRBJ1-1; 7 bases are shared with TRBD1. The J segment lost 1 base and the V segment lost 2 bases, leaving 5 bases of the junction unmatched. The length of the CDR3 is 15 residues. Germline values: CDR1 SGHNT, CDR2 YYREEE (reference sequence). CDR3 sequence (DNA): TGTGCCAGCAGCTTTCGACAGGGTACGAACACTGAAGCTTTCTTT. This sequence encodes CASSFRQGTNTEAFF.

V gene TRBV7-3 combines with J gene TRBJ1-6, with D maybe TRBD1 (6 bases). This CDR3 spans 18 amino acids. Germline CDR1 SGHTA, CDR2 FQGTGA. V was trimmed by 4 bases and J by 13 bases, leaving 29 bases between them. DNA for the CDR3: TGTGCCAGCAGCTCCAGTAAGAACAGGGTATCTGCCGATGGTCCCCTCCACTTT. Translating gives CASSSSKNRVSADGPLHF.

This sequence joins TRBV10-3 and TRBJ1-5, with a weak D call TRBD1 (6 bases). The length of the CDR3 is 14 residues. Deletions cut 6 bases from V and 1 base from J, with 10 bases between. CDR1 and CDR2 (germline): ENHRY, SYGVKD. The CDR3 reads CAIRSGQSNQPQHF. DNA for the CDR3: TGTGCCATCAGATCAGGACAGAGCAATCAGCCCCAGCATTTT.

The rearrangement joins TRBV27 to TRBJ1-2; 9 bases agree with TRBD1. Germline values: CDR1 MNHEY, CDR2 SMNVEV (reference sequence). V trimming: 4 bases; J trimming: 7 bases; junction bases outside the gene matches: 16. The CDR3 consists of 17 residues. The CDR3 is CASSSRTGETFGAGYTF. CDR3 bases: TGTGCCAGCAGTTCCCGGACAGGGGAGACATTTGGCGCTGGCTACACCTTC.

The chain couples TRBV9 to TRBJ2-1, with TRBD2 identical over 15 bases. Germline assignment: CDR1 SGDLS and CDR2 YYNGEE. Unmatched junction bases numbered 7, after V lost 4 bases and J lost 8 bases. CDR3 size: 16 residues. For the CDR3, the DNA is TGTGCCAGCAGCAGGACTAGCGGGGGGGCTGGCGATGAGCAGTTCTTC. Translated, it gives CASSRTSGGAGDEQFF.

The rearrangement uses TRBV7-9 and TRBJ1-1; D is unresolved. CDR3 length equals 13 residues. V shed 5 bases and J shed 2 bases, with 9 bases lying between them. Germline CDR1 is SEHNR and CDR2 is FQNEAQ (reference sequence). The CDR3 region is CASSLTANTEAFF. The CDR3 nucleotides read TGTGCCAGCAGCCTTACAGCTAACACTGAAGCTTTCTTT.

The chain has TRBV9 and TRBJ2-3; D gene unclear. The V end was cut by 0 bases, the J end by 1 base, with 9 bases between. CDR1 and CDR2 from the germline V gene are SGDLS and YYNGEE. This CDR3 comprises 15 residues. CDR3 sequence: CASSVGSTGTDTQYF. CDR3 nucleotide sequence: TGTGCCAGCAGCGTAGGCTCTACCGGCACAGATACGCAGTATTTT. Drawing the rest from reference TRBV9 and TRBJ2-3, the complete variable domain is DSGVTQTPKHLITATGQRVTLRCSPRSGDLSVYWYQQSLDQGLQFLIQYYNGEERAKGNILERFSAQQFPDLHSELNLSSLELGDSALYFCASSVGSTGTDTQYFGPGTRLTVL.

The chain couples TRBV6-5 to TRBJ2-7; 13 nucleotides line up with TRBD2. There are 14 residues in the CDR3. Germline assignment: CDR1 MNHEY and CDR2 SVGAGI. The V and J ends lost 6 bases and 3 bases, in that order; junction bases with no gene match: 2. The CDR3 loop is CASRGTSGVYEQYF. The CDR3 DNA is TGTGCCAGCAGGGGGACTAGCGGGGTCTACGAGCAGTACTTC.

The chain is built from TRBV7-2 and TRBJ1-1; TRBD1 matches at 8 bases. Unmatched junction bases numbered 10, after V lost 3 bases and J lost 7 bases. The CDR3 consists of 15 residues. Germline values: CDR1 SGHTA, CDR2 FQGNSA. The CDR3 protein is CASSFNPTTGGEAFF. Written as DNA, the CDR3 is TGTGCCAGCAGCTTTAACCCGACCACAGGGGGTGAAGCTTTCTTT.

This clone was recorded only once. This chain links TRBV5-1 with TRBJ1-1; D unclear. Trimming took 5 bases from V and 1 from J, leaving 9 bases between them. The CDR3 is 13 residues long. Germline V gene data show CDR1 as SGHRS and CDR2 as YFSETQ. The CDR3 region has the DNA TGCGCCAGCAGTTCCGACTGGAACACTGAAGCTTTCTTT. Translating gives CASSSDWNTEAFF.

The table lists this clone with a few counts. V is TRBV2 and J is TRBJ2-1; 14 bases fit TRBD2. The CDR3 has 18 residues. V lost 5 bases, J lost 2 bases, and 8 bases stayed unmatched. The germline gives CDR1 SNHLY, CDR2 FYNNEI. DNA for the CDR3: TGTGCCAGCAGTTCGGGACTAGCGGGGGTATTTCCCTACAATGAGCAGTTCTTC. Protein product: CASSSGLAGVFPYNEQFF.

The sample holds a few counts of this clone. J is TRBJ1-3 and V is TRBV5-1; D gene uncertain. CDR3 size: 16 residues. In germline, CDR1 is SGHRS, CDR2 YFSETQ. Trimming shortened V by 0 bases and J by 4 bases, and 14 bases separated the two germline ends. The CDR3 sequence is CASSLAEGGYGNTIYF. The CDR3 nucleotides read TGCGCCAGCAGCTTGGCCGAGGGTGGTTACGGAAACACCATATATTTT.

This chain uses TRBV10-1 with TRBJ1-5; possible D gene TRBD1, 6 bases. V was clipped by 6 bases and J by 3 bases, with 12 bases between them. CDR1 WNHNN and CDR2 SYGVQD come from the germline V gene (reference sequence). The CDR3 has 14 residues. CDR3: CASRPDRHNQPQHF. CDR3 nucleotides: TGCGCCAGCAGACCCGACAGGCACAATCAGCCCCAGCATTTT.

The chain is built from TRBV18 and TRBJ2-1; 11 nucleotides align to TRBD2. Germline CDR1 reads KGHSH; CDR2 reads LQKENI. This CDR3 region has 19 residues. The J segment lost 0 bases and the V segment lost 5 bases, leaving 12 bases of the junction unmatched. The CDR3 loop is CASSAKSSGGLDSYNEQFF. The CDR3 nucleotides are TGTGCCAGCTCAGCTAAATCTAGCGGGGGGCTGGACTCCTACAATGAGCAGTTCTTC.

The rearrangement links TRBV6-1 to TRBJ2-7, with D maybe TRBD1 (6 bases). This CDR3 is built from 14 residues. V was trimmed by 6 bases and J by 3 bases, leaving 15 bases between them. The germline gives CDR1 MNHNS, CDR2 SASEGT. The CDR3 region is CASRPTGHSYEQYF. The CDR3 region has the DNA TGTGCCAGCAGACCCACGGGACACAGCTACGAGCAGTACTTC.

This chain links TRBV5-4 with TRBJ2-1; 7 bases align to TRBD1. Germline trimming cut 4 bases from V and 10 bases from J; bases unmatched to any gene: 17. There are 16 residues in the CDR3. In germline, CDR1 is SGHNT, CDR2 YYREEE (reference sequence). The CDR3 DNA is TGTGCCAGCAGCGGGTTAGGGGACAGACTTGTGGGAGAGCAGTTCTTC. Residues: CASSGLGDRLVGEQFF.

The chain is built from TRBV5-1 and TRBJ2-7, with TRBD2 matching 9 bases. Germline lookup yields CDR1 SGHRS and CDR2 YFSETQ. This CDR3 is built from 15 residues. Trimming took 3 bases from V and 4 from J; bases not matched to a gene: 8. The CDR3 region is CASSSSGGLAYEQYF. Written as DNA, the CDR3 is TGCGCCAGCAGCTCCAGCGGGGGGCTCGCTTACGAGCAGTACTTC.

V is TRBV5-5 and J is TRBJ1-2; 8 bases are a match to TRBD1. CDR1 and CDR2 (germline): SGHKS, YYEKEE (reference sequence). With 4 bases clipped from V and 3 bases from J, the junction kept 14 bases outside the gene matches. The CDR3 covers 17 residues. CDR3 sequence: CASSPQPHDRGDYGYTF. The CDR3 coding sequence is TGTGCCAGCAGCCCACAACCACATGACAGGGGAGACTATGGCTACACCTTC.

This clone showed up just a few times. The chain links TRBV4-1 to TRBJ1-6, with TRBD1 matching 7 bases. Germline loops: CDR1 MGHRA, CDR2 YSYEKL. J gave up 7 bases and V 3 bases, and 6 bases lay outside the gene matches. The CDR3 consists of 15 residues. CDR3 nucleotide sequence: TGCGCCAGCAGCCAGGGACAGACCCCCAATTCACCCCTCCACTTT. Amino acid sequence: CASSQGQTPNSPLHF.